Listed below are T cell receptor beta chains from one sample, sequenced in a study of beta chain features in type 1 diabetes. Some clones are missing from TCRdb's copy, which holds only in-frame ones; the method was immunoSEQ multiplex PCR. Altogether around 500,000 clones are present, 30% being singletons, with the ten largest covering around 0.065%. The sequenced material came from naive CD4+ T cells from blood. Source of these receptors: a man between 18 and 35 years old in good health. The CDR3 runs from the conserved cysteine through the conserved F or W. Fields, in order: CDR3 protein, CDR3 DNA, D gene, V gene, clone size, J gene. The D gene is left open where the match is weak. Only some rows state a clone size, as once, few, many or a class for expanded clones.

CAWSLGYEQYF	TGTGCCTGGTCGCTGGGCTACGAGCAGTACTTC	-	TRBV30	-	TRBJ2-7
CSVVRSAEVREQYF	TGCAGCGTTGTTCGGTCCGCGGAGGTGCGCGAGCAGTACTTC	-	TRBV29-1	few	TRBJ2-7
CASSPGPIKETQYF	TGTGCCAGCAGCCCTGGGCCCATAAAAGAGACCCAGTACTTC	-	TRBV5-4	-	TRBJ2-5
CASSRGPISYNEQFF	TGTGCCAGCAGCCGGGGGCCTATCTCCTACAATGAGCAGTTCTTC	-	TRBV11-2	-	TRBJ2-1
CASSVELGPRGYTF	TGTGCCAGCAGCGTGGAATTAGGGCCTAGAGGCTACACCTTC	-	TRBV9	few	TRBJ1-2
CASSVRQGAILDTEAFF	TGTGCCAGCAGCGTAAGACAGGGGGCTATTTTAGACACTGAAGCTTTCTTT	TRBD1	TRBV7-2	-	TRBJ1-1
CASSLGRVTDTQYF	TGTGCCAGCAGCTTAGGCAGGGTAACAGATACGCAGTATTTT	-	TRBV7-9	-	TRBJ2-3
CACTSTERTGELFF	TGTGCCTGCACTAGCACTGAGCGGACCGGGGAGCTGTTTTTT	-	TRBV30	few	TRBJ2-2
CASSRQGWQETQYF	TGTGCCAGCAGCCGACAGGGCTGGCAAGAGACCCAGTACTTC	TRBD1	TRBV27	-	TRBJ2-5
CASSFPGHIITGELFF	TGTGCCAGCAGCTTCCCGGGACATATCATCACCGGGGAGCTGTTTTTT	-	TRBV5-6	-	TRBJ2-2
CASSYSMGELFF	TGTGCCAGCAGTTACTCGATGGGGGAGCTGTTTTTT	-	TRBV6-6	-	TRBJ2-2
CASRYGGAGANVLTF	TGTGCCAGCAGATACGGGGGCGCTGGGGCCAACGTCCTGACTTTC	-	TRBV14	few	TRBJ2-6
CASSTRLAGSAEQFF	TGTGCCAGCAGCACTCGACTAGCGGGAAGTGCCGAGCAGTTCTTC	TRBD2	TRBV9	-	TRBJ2-1
CAISATTGEETQYF	TGTGCCATCAGTGCGACGACAGGGGAGGAGACCCAGTACTTC	TRBD1	TRBV10-3	few	TRBJ2-5
CAWSVVRNEQYF	TGTGCCTGGAGTGTCGTGCGGAACGAGCAGTACTTC	-	TRBV30	once	TRBJ2-7
CASSRNLVTDTQYF	TGTGCCAGCAGCCGAAACCTAGTGACAGATACGCAGTATTTT	-	TRBV14	few	TRBJ2-3
CASSFRPEETQYF	TGCGCCAGCAGCTTTAGGCCAGAAGAGACCCAGTACTTC	-	TRBV5-1	few	TRBJ2-5
CAGWTTLGGEQYF	TGTGCCGGCTGGACTACCCTAGGAGGAGAGCAGTACTTC	-	TRBV30	few	TRBJ2-7
CAWSVGTSGSGTDTQYF	TGTGCCTGGAGTGTCGGGACTAGCGGGAGTGGCACAGATACGCAGTATTTT	TRBD2	TRBV30	-	TRBJ2-3
CAWMSSGRVTGELFF	TGTGCCTGGATGTCAAGCGGGAGGGTCACCGGGGAGCTGTTTTTT	TRBD2	TRBV30	few	TRBJ2-2
CASSLGTGNTGELFF	TGCGCCAGCAGCTTGGGGACGGGGAACACCGGGGAGCTGTTTTTT	-	TRBV5-1	-	TRBJ2-2
CSVEAGTGGTYNEQFF	TGCAGCGTTGAAGCCGGGACAGGGGGAACCTACAATGAGCAGTTCTTC	TRBD1	TRBV29-1	few	TRBJ2-1
CAWSVGKNTEAFF	TGTGCCTGGAGTGTAGGAAAGAACACTGAAGCTTTCTTT	-	TRBV30	-	TRBJ1-1
CSVEERDRGSYEQYF	TGCAGCGTTGAAGAGAGGGACAGGGGGTCCTACGAGCAGTACTTC	TRBD1	TRBV29-1	-	TRBJ2-7
CASSLKRTGDTDTQYF	TGCGCCAGCAGCTTGAAGAGGACAGGGGACACAGATACGCAGTATTTT	TRBD1	TRBV5-1	-	TRBJ2-3
CASSVSLLAGGRHAGSTDTQYF	TGTGCCAGCAGCGTCTCCCTACTAGCGGGAGGGAGACACGCGGGTAGCACAGATACGCAGTATTTT	TRBD2	TRBV9	-	TRBJ2-3
CAWGDWTAGELFF	TGTGCCTGGGGGGACTGGACAGCCGGGGAGCTGTTTTTT	-	TRBV30	-	TRBJ2-2
CSAESGSEQFF	TGCAGTGCCGAATCCGGTAGTGAGCAGTTCTTC	-	TRBV20-1	few	TRBJ2-1
CSAGQGYEQYF	TGCAGTGCCGGACAGGGCTACGAGCAGTACTTC	TRBD1	TRBV20-1	few	TRBJ2-7
CASSLAERESYNEQFF	TGTGCCAGCAGCTTAGCAGAGCGGGAGTCCTACAATGAGCAGTTCTTC	TRBD2	TRBV7-8	once	TRBJ2-1
CASSLNVNEQFF	TGTGCCAGCAGCTTAAACGTCAATGAGCAGTTCTTC	-	TRBV7-8	-	TRBJ2-1
CATRPGLAGDTQYF	TGTGCCACGCGGCCGGGACTAGCGGGTGATACGCAGTATTTT	TRBD2	TRBV10-3	few	TRBJ2-3
CASTPGRIAKNIQYF	TGTGCCAGCACCCCCGGCAGGATAGCCAAAAACATTCAGTACTTC	-	TRBV7-2	few	TRBJ2-4
CAWSAEDTGELFF	TGTGCCTGGAGTGCGGAAGACACCGGGGAGCTGTTTTTT	-	TRBV30	few	TRBJ2-2
CASSVEASYSYEQYF	TGTGCCAGCAGCGTAGAGGCTAGCTATTCGTATGAGCAGTACTTC	-	TRBV9	-	TRBJ2-7
CSVEELGREAFF	TGCAGCGTTGAAGAGTTAGGGAGGGAAGCTTTCTTT	-	TRBV29-1	few	TRBJ1-1
CASSSRAGNIQYF	TGTGCCAGCAGCTCCCGGGCAGGGAACATTCAGTACTTC	-	TRBV7-2	few	TRBJ2-4
CASSVLGDTIYF	TGTGCCAGCAGCGTGTTAGGCGACACCATATATTTT	-	TRBV9	few	TRBJ1-3
CASSNKEVEETQYF	TGTGCCAGCAGCAATAAAGAGGTGGAGGAGACCCAGTACTTC	-	TRBV21-1	few	TRBJ2-5
CASSPLGLAGYNEQFF	TGCGCCAGCAGCCCCTTGGGACTAGCGGGATACAATGAGCAGTTCTTC	TRBD2	TRBV4-1	few	TRBJ2-1